The next 18 T cell receptor beta chains were all read from a single sample in a study of blood T cell repertoires in COVID-19. Libraries were prepared by immunoSEQ multiplex PCR; TCRdb keeps only in-frame clonotypes and omits some of them. The data hold roughly 100,000 clones, with approximately 84% observed a single time. The sequenced sample consisted of peripheral blood. These receptors all come from a man aged 40-49 years with active or convalescent COVID-19.

The V and J genes are TRBV11-2 and TRBJ1-1; perhaps TRBD1 as D (5 bases). The ends were cut back, 3 bases at V and 7 bases at J, with 12 bases in the middle. The length of the CDR3 is 13 residues. Germline V lookup: CDR1 SGHAT, CDR2 FQNNGV. The CDR3 sequence: CASSFRGAGEAFF. As DNA, the CDR3 is TGTGCCAGCAGCTTTAGGGGAGCGGGTGAAGCTTTCTTT.

The chain couples TRBV18 to TRBJ1-2; TRBD1 is a possible D gene (6 bases). The CDR3 is made up of 14 amino acids. In germline, CDR1 is KGHSH, CDR2 LQKENI. V lost 3 bases and J lost 6, with 14 bases in between. The CDR3 region is CASSPVDTGHGYTF. CDR3 nucleotide sequence: TGTGCCAGCTCACCCGTAGATACAGGGCATGGCTACACCTTC.

The chain is built from TRBV6-4 and TRBJ2-7, with TRBD1 matching 7 bases. V trimming: 4 bases; J trimming: 3 bases; junction bases outside the gene matches: 6. Germline values: CDR1 MRHNA, CDR2 SNTAGT. The CDR3 covers 14 residues. The CDR3 nucleotides read TGTGCCAGCAGTGTACAGACAGGGAACTACGAGCAGTACTTC. Its protein is CASSVQTGNYEQYF.

The rearrangement links TRBV18 to TRBJ2-5; a possible D gene is TRBD2 (6 bases). V lost 0 bases and J lost 5, with 10 bases in between. CDR1 is KGHSH, CDR2 LQKENI, per germline. The CDR3 runs to 14 residues. The CDR3 is CASSPPQLAETQYF. CDR3 bases: TGTGCCAGCTCACCACCGCAGCTAGCGGAGACCCAGTACTTC.

The chain joins TRBV25-1 to TRBJ2-4; TRBD1 agrees at 7 bases. Germline V CDR1 and CDR2: MGHDK, SYGVNS. After removal of 8 bases from V and 15 bases from J, the junction contained 10 bases not matched to a gene. The CDR3 contains 11 residues. The CDR3 region is CASGHDRAGYF. The DNA of the CDR3 is TGTGCCAGCGGCCACGACAGGGCGGGGTACTTC.

The V gene is TRBV14, the J gene TRBJ1-6; TRBD1 aligns across 8 bases. J gave up 6 bases and V 1 base, and 2 bases lay outside the gene matches. This CDR3 has 15 residues. Germline loops: CDR1 SGHDN, CDR2 FVKESK. The CDR3 reads CASSQVDRANSPLHF. The DNA of the CDR3 is TGTGCCAGCAGCCAAGTGGACAGGGCTAATTCACCCCTCCACTTT.

The chain employs TRBV6-2 or TRBV6-3 and TRBJ2-1, with a weak D call TRBD2 (7 bases). V was trimmed by 2 bases and J by 7 bases, leaving 18 bases between them. CDR3 size: 16 residues. Germline assignment: CDR1 MNHEY and CDR2 SVGEGT. CDR3 nucleotide sequence: TGTGCCAGCAGTTACCTGAAGGGGGGGGTATGGAATGAGCAGTTCTTC. Amino acids: CASSYLKGGVWNEQFF.

Remarks on this clone: This specimen includes other DNA sequences encoding the same CDR3. The chain combines TRBV6-5 with TRBJ1-3; no definite D call. This CDR3 has 15 amino acids. Trimming removed 0 bases from V and 0 bases from J, with 6 bases in between. Looked up from germline, CDR1 is MNHEY and CDR2 is SVGAGI. CDR3 region: CASSYSPSSGNTIYF. The CDR3, as DNA: TGTGCCAGCAGTTACTCTCCCAGCTCTGGAAACACCATATATTTT.

V and J are TRBV13 and TRBJ2-3; TRBD1 matches 8 bases. The ends lost 5 bases at V and 3 bases at J; junction bases unmatched: 10. This CDR3 is built from 16 residues. Germline CDR1 and CDR2: PRHDT and FYEKMQ (reference sequence). The CDR3 here is CASSPRGQGATDTQYF. The CDR3 coding sequence is TGTGCCAGCAGCCCACGAGGCCAGGGGGCAACAGATACGCAGTATTTT.

The gene calls are TRBV7-2 and TRBJ2-7; no clear D. The CDR3 is 14 residues long. Trimming shortened V by 1 base and J by 2 bases, and 9 bases separated the two germline ends. Germline assignment: CDR1 SGHTA and CDR2 FQGNSA. The CDR3 reads CASSLVPGPYEQYF. The DNA for the CDR3 is TGTGCCAGCAGCTTAGTTCCAGGCCCCTACGAGCAGTACTTC.

The genes are TRBV10-1 and TRBJ1-1; D is possibly TRBD1 (5 bases). The CDR3 covers 18 residues. The ends were cut back, 3 bases at V and 3 bases at J, with 23 bases in the middle. The germline V gene has CDR1 WNHNN and CDR2 SYGVQD (reference sequence). The CDR3 protein is CASSEGSGTYAKDTEAFF. The CDR3 DNA follows: TGCGCCAGCAGTGAAGGTAGTGGGACTTACGCCAAGGACACTGAAGCTTTCTTT.

The chain couples TRBV5-6 to TRBJ1-4, with D uncertain. Germline CDR1 and CDR2: SGHDT and YYEEEE. V shed 4 bases and J shed 5 bases, with 15 bases lying between them. CDR3 length equals 15 residues. CDR3 in amino acids: CASSPRVGANEKLFF. The DNA for the CDR3 is TGTGCCAGCAGCCCGCGAGTCGGTGCGAATGAAAAACTGTTTTTT.

This clone was found a few times. This chain connects TRBV27 to TRBJ2-3; no reliable D call. This CDR3 has 15 residues. The germline V gene encodes CDR1 MNHEY and CDR2 SMNVEV (reference sequence). The ends were cut back, 4 bases at V and 2 bases at J, with 13 bases in the middle. The CDR3 reads CASSSRVSDTDTQYF. The CDR3 DNA follows: TGTGCCAGCAGTTCCCGGGTTTCAGACACAGATACGCAGTATTTT.

The gene calls are TRBV7-3 and TRBJ2-3, with 9 bases matching TRBD2. Germline V CDR1 and CDR2: SGHTA, FQGTGA. The CDR3 loop spans 16 amino acids. The V and J ends lost 4 bases and 4 bases, in that order; junction bases with no gene match: 9. CDR3 amino acids: CASSSGLSGGPDTQYF. The CDR3 coding sequence is TGTGCCAGCAGCTCGGGTCTAAGCGGGGGGCCAGATACGCAGTATTTT.

The chain uses TRBV6-5 and TRBJ1-2; 7 nucleotides align to TRBD1. The V gene end was trimmed by 4 bases and the J gene end by 10 bases; junction bases not matched to a gene: 6. The CDR3 covers 12 residues. Germline CDR1 MNHEY, CDR2 SVGAGI. The DNA for the CDR3 is TGTGCCAGCAGTTCCACGACAGGGCCCTACACCTTC. It yields the protein CASSSTTGPYTF.

This clone appeared a few times. This chain joins TRBV7-3 and TRBJ1-1; the match to TRBD1 covers 8 bases. CDR3 length: 13 amino acids. V trimming: 11 bases; J trimming: 1 base; junction bases outside the gene matches: 6. Germline CDR1 reads SGHTA; CDR2 reads FQGTGA. CDR3 sequence: CAEDRVKNTEAFF. The CDR3 coding sequence is TGTGCCGAGGACAGGGTTAAGAACACTGAAGCTTTCTTT.

This chain uses TRBV6-1 with TRBJ2-2, with D perhaps TRBD2 (6 bases). The CDR3 is made up of 14 amino acids. Between the trimmed V and J ends, which lost 2 bases and 7 bases, there was a span of 11 bases. The germline CDR1 and CDR2 sequences are MNHNS and SASEGT. For the CDR3, the DNA is TGTGCCAGCAGTGAACTAGCGAAGGTCGGGGAGCTGTTTTTT. It translates to CASSELAKVGELFF.

This chain uses TRBV11-3 with TRBJ2-2, with 9 bases lining up with TRBD1. The length of the CDR3 is 13 residues. Germline trimming cut 5 bases from V and 6 bases from J; bases unmatched to any gene: 1. CDR1 is SGHNT and CDR2 is YENEEA in the germline V gene. Here the CDR3 reads CASSGQGSGELFF. CDR3 coding DNA: TGTGCCAGCAGCGGACAGGGGTCCGGGGAGCTGTTTTTT.